One and the same sample provided the 3 T cell receptor beta chains below, sequenced in a study of OX40 agonist ivuxolimab in advanced cancers. Generated by immunoSEQ multiplex PCR, the TCRdb table keeps only in-frame clones and is missing some. The sample consists of around 45,000 clones, 85% to 90% of them appearing once. The sequences come from CD4+ or CD8+ T cells sorted from blood, collected in a trial of the OX40 agonist ivuxolimab. Receptor source: an adult with an advanced solid tumor such as melanoma, head and neck, liver or kidney cancer.

V and J are TRBV11-2 and TRBJ2-5; perhaps TRBD2 as D (6 bases). From germline, CDR1 is SGHAT and CDR2 FQNNGV. Trimming took off 5 bases at V and 7 bases at J, with 17 bases between the two ends. This CDR3 has 14 residues. The CDR3 bases are TGTGCCAGCAGCCTGACTAGTAATTATGGGACCCAGTACTTC. This encodes CASSLTSNYGTQYF.

The table lists this clone with a count of one. The rearrangement links TRBV6-5 to TRBJ2-5; no clear D. Germline assignment: CDR1 MNHEY and CDR2 SVGAGI. V lost 5 bases, J lost 0 bases, and 10 bases lay in between. The CDR3 is 14 amino acids. CDR3 sequence (DNA): TGTGCCAGCAGTCCCGGTGGAGACCAAGAGACCCAGTACTTC. It encodes CASSPGGDQETQYF.

J is TRBJ2-1 and V is TRBV5-1; 7 positions match TRBD2. V was clipped by 1 base and J by 5 bases; unmatched bases: 6. Per germline, CDR1 SGHRS and CDR2 YFSETQ. This CDR3 is 15 amino acids long. In DNA form, the CDR3 reads TGCGCCAGCAGCTTGTTTGGCGGGAGCAACAATGAGCAGTTCTTC. It translates to CASSLFGGSNNEQFF.